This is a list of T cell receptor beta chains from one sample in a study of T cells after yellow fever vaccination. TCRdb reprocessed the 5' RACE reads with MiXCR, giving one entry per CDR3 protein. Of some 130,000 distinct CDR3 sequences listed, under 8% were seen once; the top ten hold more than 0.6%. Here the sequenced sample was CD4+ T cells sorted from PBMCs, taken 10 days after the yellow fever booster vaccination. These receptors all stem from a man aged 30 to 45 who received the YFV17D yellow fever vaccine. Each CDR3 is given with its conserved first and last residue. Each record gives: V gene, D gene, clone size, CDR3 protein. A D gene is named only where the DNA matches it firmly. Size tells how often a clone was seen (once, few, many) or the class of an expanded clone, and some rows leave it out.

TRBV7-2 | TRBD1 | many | CASILEQGANTEAFF
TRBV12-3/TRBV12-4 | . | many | CASIQLGGGELFF
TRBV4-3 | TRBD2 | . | CASSQPGLANHEQFF
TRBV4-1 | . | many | CASSQDVGELFF
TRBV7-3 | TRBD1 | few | CASSQGQQGEQFF
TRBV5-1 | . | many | CASDTGSRETQYF
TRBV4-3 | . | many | CASSQDRGRSGTGELFF
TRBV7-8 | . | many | CASSIPQATQYF
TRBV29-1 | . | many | CSGDKAGTQYF
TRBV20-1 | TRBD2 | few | CSASGTSGRETQYF
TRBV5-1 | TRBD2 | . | CASSLRGTSGNSAYNEQFF
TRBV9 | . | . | CASSVGVATDTGELFF
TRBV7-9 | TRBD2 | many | CASSLYPSGTRGELFF
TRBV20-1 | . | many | CSAIPEGRLSTDTQYF
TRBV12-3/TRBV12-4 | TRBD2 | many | CASSSPGLTTDTQYF
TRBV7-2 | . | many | CASSLYGAGGEQFF
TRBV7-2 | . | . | CASSPLGSIQETQYF
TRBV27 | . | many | CAGGKGAVDSPSYEQYF
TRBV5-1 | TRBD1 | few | CASSLDRTGDEQFF
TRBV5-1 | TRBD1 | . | CASSLMGQNGYTF
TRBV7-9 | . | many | CASSFHSEQETQYF
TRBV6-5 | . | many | CASSSLPGNTEAFF
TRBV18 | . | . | CASSPPGAANEKLFF
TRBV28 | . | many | CASSFSSYEQYF
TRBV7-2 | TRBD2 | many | CASSLGTTSYNEQFF
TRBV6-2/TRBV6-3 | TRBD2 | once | CASSRRERWETQYF
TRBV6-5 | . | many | CASSYPPKNTQYF
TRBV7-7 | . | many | CASSSGAYPQETQYF
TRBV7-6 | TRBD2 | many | CASSTTSGTGDTQYF
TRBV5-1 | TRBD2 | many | CASSWGHSGSSYNEQFF
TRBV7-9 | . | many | CASSSWTAATFQETQYF
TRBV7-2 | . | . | CASSLGGFVTNEKLFF
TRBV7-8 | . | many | CASSPGGGPETQYF
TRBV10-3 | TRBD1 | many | CAISESGQGGANVLTF
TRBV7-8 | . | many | CASSFRFSYEQYF
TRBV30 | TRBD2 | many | CAWELGGRSYEQYF
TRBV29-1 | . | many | CSVEDLQGPGTEAFF
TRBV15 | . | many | CATSRDRGGSYNEQFF
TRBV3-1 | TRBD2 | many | CASSPIAGGPSNEQYF
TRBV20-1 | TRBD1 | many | CSALGQGIYNEQFF
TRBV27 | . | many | CASSTLDGPRRNEQFF